These 16 T cell receptor beta chains came from one sample sequenced in a study of T cell responses to AZD1222 COVID-19 vaccine. TCRdb's copy holds only in-frame clones and misses some; the assay was immunoSEQ multiplex PCR. The table records about 120,000 clones, approximately 85% of them present only once. The input for sequencing was peripheral blood, taken on day 0 of AZD1222 vaccination. These receptors all come from an adult in good health.

The rearrangement links TRBV3-1 (or the pseudogene TRBV3-2) to TRBJ2-5, with a possible D match to TRBD2 (5 bases). Germline V gives CDR1 LGHDT, CDR2 YNNKEL (reference sequence). The CDR3 runs 14 residues. V lost 1 base to trimming and J lost 9 bases, with 15 bases between them. CDR3: CASSQVYPGMAQYF. The CDR3 coding sequence is TGTGCCAGCAGCCAAGTCTATCCGGGGATGGCCCAGTACTTC.

The V and J genes are TRBV7-9 and TRBJ2-7; the D is unclear. V was cut by 5 bases and J by 4 bases, with 15 bases left in between. The CDR3 consists of 14 residues. From germline, CDR1 is SEHNR and CDR2 FQNEAQ (reference sequence). The CDR3 here is CASSPPVGPYEQYF. Written as DNA, the CDR3 is TGTGCCAGCAGCCCCCCAGTGGGCCCTTACGAGCAGTACTTC. Full variable domain (missing parts from reference TRBV7-9 and TRBJ2-7): DTGVSQNPRHKITKRGQNVTFRCDPISEHNRLYWYRQTLGQGPEFLTYFQNEAQLEKSRLLSDRFSAERPKGSFSTLEIQRTEQGDSAMYLCASSPPVGPYEQYFGPGTRLTVT.

The chain employs TRBV5-5 and TRBJ1-6; a possible D gene is TRBD1 (5 bases). Germline V gene lookup returns CDR1 SGHKS and CDR2 YYEKEE (reference sequence). The CDR3 covers 17 residues. V lost 8 bases and J lost 5, with 23 bases in between. The CDR3 sequence is CARQAPFTSPHNSPLHF. CDR3 coding DNA: TGTGCCAGACAGGCCCCGTTTACCAGTCCCCATAATTCACCCCTCCACTTT.

This chain joins TRBV19 and TRBJ2-3; D is undetermined. The germline V and J ends were trimmed by 3 bases and 4 bases, with 11 bases remaining between them. Germline lookup yields CDR1 LNHDA and CDR2 SQIVND (reference sequence). The CDR3 has 14 amino acids. The CDR3 loop reads CASSMGPGSDTQYF. The CDR3, as DNA: TGTGCCAGTAGTATGGGTCCAGGTTCAGATACGCAGTATTTT.

The V gene is TRBV27, the J gene TRBJ1-1; D not certain. Trimming shortened V by 4 bases and J by 1 base, and 1 base separated the two germline ends. This CDR3 is built from 11 residues. Looked up from germline, CDR1 is MNHEY and CDR2 is SMNVEV (reference sequence). The CDR3 coding sequence is TGTGCCAGCAGTTCGAACACTGAAGCTTTCTTT. It specifies CASSSNTEAFF.

The chain carries TRBV7-9 and TRBJ2-2, with TRBD2 as a possible D gene (5 bases). The CDR3 covers 16 residues. V lost 3 bases and J 3 bases, leaving 14 bases between the germline ends. Germline lookup yields CDR1 SEHNR and CDR2 FQNEAQ (reference sequence). As DNA, the CDR3 is TGTGCCAGCAGCTTTTCGGTCAGCGGAGACACCGGGGAGCTGTTTTTT. Protein sequence: CASSFSVSGDTGELFF.

The CDR3 DNA reads as TGTGCCAGCAGGCCCAGTGCGGCAGATACGCAGTATTTT. Its protein product is CASRPSAADTQYF. This chain connects TRBV6-5 to TRBJ2-3; D gene ambiguous. This CDR3 spans 13 amino acids. CDR1 is MNHEY and CDR2 is SVGAGI in the germline V gene. Trimming shortened V by 6 bases and J by 4 bases, and 11 bases separated the two germline ends.

V and J are TRBV2 and TRBJ2-1; D perhaps matches TRBD2 (5 bases). CDR1 and CDR2 from the germline V gene are SNHLY and FYNNEI. The V and J ends lost 5 bases and 0 bases respectively, with 14 bases between them. The CDR3 has 16 amino acids. The DNA for the CDR3 is TGTGCCAGCAGTACCCGCCTGGCGGGCTCCTACAATGAGCAGTTCTTC. It codes for CASSTRLAGSYNEQFF.

The chain joins TRBV10-3 to TRBJ1-1; the match to TRBD1 covers 9 bases. Germline-derived CDR1 and CDR2 are ENHRY and SYGVKD. CDR3 length: 17 residues. The V and J ends lost 6 bases and 6 bases, in that order; junction bases with no gene match: 17. In DNA, the CDR3 is TGTGCCATCAGCTCCCTACCGCCGGGACAGGGTTCCTCTGAAGCTTTCTTT. Its protein product is CAISSLPPGQGSSEAFF.

This chain connects TRBV4-2 to TRBJ1-3, with a weak D call TRBD1 (6 bases). Germline V gene lookup returns CDR1 LGHNA and CDR2 YNFKEQ. The CDR3 spans 17 residues. Deletions cut 2 bases from V and 0 bases from J, with 14 bases between. In DNA form, the CDR3 reads TGTGCCAGCAGCCAATTGCACGACAGGAACTCTGGAAACACCATATATTTT. Translation gives CASSQLHDRNSGNTIYF.

The chain uses TRBV27 and TRBJ2-7; 8 positions agree with TRBD1. With 3 bases clipped from V and 3 bases from J, the junction kept 4 bases outside the gene matches. There are 14 residues in the CDR3. Germline V gene data show CDR1 as MNHEY and CDR2 as SMNVEV (reference sequence). CDR3 loop: CASSLQGANYEQYF. CDR3 nucleotide sequence: TGTGCCAGCAGTTTGCAGGGGGCAAACTACGAGCAGTACTTC.

The chain has TRBV19 and TRBJ1-5; no reliable D call. The CDR3 consists of 12 residues. V shed 6 bases and J shed 4 bases, with 7 bases lying between them. Germline V gene data show CDR1 as LNHDA and CDR2 as SQIVND (reference sequence). The CDR3 here is CASRTANQPQHF. The CDR3 DNA sequence: TGTGCCAGTAGAACAGCGAATCAGCCCCAGCATTTT.

The V and J genes are TRBV9 and TRBJ1-1; 9 positions agree with TRBD1. The germline V gene encodes CDR1 SGDLS and CDR2 YYNGEE. This CDR3 has 16 residues. Unmatched junction bases numbered 10, after V lost 3 bases and J lost 4 bases. Here the CDR3 DNA reads TGTGCCAGCAGCGGGGGGACAGGGTTCATCGGCACTGAAGCTTTCTTT. Protein product: CASSGGTGFIGTEAFF. The entire variable domain, with the rest obtained from reference TRBV9 and TRBJ1-1, is as follows: DSGVTQTPKHLITATGQRVTLRCSPRSGDLSVYWYQQSLDQGLQFLIQYYNGEERAKGNILERFSAQQFPDLHSELNLSSLELGDSALYFCASSGGTGFIGTEAFFGQGTRLTVV.

The chain carries TRBV21-1 and TRBJ2-2. TRBV21-1 is flagged as a pseudogene. This CDR3 has 17 amino acids. The CDR3 DNA reads TGTGCCAGCAGCAAAGGGGATAGAGTTGCCAACACCGGGGAGCTGTTTTTT. Encoded protein: CASSKGDRVANTGELFF.

This clone was found a few times. CDR3 loop: CASSLQRNTEAFF. CDR3 sequence (DNA): TGTGCCAGCAGTCTCCAGAGGAACACTGAAGCTTTCTTT. The chain is built from TRBV12-3 or TRBV12-4 and TRBJ1-1; no definite D call. V was clipped by 5 bases and J by 1 base, with 8 bases between them. This CDR3 region has 13 residues.

The chain carries TRBV25-1 and TRBJ1-5; 7 bases line up with TRBD1. V dropped 3 bases and J dropped 5; count of bases not matched to a gene: 13. Germline assignment: CDR1 MGHDK and CDR2 SYGVNS. CDR3 length equals 17 residues. The CDR3 DNA is TGTGCCAGCAGTGACGACCCATGGCCAGGGGGTGATCAGCCCCAGCATTTT. Its protein product is CASSDDPWPGGDQPQHF.